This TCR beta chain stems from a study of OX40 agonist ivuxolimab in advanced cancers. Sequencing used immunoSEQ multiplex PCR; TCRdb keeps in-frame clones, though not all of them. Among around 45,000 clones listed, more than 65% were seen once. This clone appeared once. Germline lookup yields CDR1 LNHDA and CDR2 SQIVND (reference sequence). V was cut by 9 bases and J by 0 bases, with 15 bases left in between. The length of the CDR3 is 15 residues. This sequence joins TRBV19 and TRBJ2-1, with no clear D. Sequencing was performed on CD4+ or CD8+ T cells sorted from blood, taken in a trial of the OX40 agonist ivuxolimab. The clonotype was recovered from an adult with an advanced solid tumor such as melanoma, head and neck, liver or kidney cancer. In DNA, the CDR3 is TGTGCCAGCCAGAGAAGCTTAAGCTCCTACAATGAGCAGTTCTTC. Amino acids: CASQRSLSSYNEQFF.